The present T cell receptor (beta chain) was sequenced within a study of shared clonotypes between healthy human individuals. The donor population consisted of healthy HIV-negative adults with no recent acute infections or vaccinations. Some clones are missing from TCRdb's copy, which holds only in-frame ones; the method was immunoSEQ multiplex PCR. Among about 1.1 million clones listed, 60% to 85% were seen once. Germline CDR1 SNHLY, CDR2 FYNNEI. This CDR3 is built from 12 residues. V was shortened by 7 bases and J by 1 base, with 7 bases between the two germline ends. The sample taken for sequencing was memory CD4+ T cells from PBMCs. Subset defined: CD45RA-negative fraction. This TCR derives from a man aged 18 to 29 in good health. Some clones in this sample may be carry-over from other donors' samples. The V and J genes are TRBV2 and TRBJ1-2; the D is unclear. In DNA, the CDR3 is TGTGCCAGCAAGCGGGATAACTATGGCTACACCTTC. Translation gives CASKRDNYGYTF.